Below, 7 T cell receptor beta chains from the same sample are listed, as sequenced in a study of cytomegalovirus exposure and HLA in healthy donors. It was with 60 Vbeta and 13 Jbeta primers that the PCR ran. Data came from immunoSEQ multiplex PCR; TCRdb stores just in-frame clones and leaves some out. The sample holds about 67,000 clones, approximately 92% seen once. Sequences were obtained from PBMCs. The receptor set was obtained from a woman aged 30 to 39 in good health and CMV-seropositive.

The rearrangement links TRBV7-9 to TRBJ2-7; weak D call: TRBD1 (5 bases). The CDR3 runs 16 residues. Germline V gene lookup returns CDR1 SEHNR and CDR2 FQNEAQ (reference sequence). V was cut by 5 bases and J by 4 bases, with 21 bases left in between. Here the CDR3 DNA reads TGTGCCAGCAGCCTATTCAAGGGGAAAAAATTTTACGAGCAGTACTTC. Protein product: CASSLFKGKKFYEQYF. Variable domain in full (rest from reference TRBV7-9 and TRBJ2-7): DTGVSQNPRHKITKRGQNVTFRCDPISEHNRLYWYRQTLGQGPEFLTYFQNEAQLEKSRLLSDRFSAERPKGSFSTLEIQRTEQGDSAMYLCASSLFKGKKFYEQYFGPGTRLTVT.

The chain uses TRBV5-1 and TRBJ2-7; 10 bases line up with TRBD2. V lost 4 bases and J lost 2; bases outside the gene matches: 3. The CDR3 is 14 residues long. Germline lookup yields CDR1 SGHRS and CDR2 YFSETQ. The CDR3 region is CASSTSGDTYEQYF. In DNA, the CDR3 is TGCGCCAGCAGCACTAGCGGGGACACCTACGAGCAGTACTTC.

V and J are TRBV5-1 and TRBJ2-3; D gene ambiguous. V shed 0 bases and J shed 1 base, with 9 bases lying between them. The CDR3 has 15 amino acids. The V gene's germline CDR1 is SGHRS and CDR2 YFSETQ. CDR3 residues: CASSLDAARTDTQYF. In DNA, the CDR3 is TGCGCCAGCAGCTTGGATGCGGCCCGCACAGATACGCAGTATTTT.

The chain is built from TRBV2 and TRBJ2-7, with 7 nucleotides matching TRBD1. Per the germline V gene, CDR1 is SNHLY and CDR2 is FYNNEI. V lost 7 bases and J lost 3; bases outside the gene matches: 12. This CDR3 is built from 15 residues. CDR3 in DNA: TGTGCCAGCATCTGGGTGACAGGGCCGAGCTACGAGCAGTACTTC. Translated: CASIWVTGPSYEQYF.

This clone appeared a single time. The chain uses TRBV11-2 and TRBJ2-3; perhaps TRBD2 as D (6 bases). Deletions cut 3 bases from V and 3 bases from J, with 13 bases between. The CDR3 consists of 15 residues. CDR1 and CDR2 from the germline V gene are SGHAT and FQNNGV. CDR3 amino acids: CASSFNRGTTDTQYF. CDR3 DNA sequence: TGTGCCAGCAGCTTTAACCGGGGGACGACAGATACGCAGTATTTT.

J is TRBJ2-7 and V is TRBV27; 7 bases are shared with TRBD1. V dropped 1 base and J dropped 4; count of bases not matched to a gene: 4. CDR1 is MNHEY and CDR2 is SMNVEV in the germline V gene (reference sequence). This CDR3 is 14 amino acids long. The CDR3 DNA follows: TGTGCCAGCAGTTTATTAGGGGGCTTGTACGAGCAGTACTTC. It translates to CASSLLGGLYEQYF.

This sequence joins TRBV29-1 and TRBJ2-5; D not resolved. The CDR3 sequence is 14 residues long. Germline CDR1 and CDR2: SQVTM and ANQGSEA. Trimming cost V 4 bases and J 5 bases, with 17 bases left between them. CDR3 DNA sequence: TGCAGCGTTGTAGTCAGTTACAGTGGGGAGACCCAGTACTTC. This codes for CSVVVSYSGETQYF.